A single sample gave rise to the 21 T cell receptor beta chains below, sequenced in a study of T cells in Graves' hyperthyroidism and ophthalmopathy. TCR beta CDR3 region amplification was performed from RNA transcripts. TCR CDR3 underwent first-round RT-PCR with the HTBI primer set. Each CDR3 protein gets one entry after TCRdb re-called the multiplex PCR reads with MiXCR. Here the sample spans 300,000 to 350,000 distinct CDR3 sequences, around 20% being singletons. The sequencing input was blood. The receptor set was obtained from a woman in her 50s with Graves' hyperthyroidism.

The chain's CDR3 is CATSRDSISSYNEQFF. The CDR3 nucleotides read TGTGCCACCAGCAGAGATTCGATTAGCTCCTACAATGAGCAGTTCTTC. The J gene is TRBJ2-1, the V gene TRBV15; D is ambiguous. The germline V gene encodes CDR1 LNHNV and CDR2 YYDKDF (reference sequence). The V end was cut by 0 bases, the J end by 0 bases, with 9 bases between. The CDR3 is 16 residues long.

The chain has TRBV11-2 and TRBJ2-2; 7 bases match TRBD2. This CDR3 region has 17 residues. V trimming: 2 bases; J trimming: 1 base; junction bases outside the gene matches: 7. In germline, CDR1 is SGHAT, CDR2 FQNNGV. This CDR3 reads CASSLRRERLNTGELFF. CDR3 in DNA: TGTGCCAGCAGCTTACGGCGGGAGAGACTGAACACCGGGGAGCTGTTTTTT.

This chain joins TRBV12-3 or TRBV12-4 and TRBJ1-1, with a tentative D call TRBD1 (6 bases). V was clipped by 0 bases and J by 3 bases, with 14 bases between them. The length of the CDR3 is 16 residues. The DNA for the CDR3 is TGTGCCAGCAGTTTAGCGGTGGGGGGCTGGGACACTGAAGCTTTCTTT. Its protein product is CASSLAVGGWDTEAFF.

The CDR3 region has the DNA TGTGCCAGCAGTCGGGGACAGGAAGGGACTGAAGCTTTCTTT. Translating it yields CASSRGQEGTEAFF. The chain couples TRBV12-3 or TRBV12-4 to TRBJ1-1, with 8 bases fitting TRBD1. CDR3 length equals 14 residues. The ends lost 5 bases at V and 5 bases at J; junction bases unmatched: 7.

About this clonotype itself: This may come from a read error, since a much larger clone is one base off. This sequence joins TRBV28 and TRBJ2-1, with a weak D call TRBD2 (6 bases). The V and J ends lost 5 bases and 8 bases respectively, with 19 bases between them. Germline CDR1 and CDR2: MDHEN and SYDVKM. This CDR3 has 15 amino acids. The CDR3, as DNA: TGTGCCAGCAGTAAGTCGTGGGGACTTAACGATGAGCAGTTCTTC. Protein: CASSKSWGLNDEQFF.

In this sample, this clonotype turned up a few times. The chain has TRBV28 and TRBJ1-3; weak D call: TRBD1 (5 bases). The CDR3 has 14 residues. Germline CDR1 reads MDHEN; CDR2 reads SYDVKM. The V gene lost 2 bases and the J gene lost 6 bases, with 11 bases spanning the gap. Here the CDR3 reads CASSLPGGENTIYF. The CDR3 DNA is TGTGCCAGCAGTTTACCCGGGGGGGAAAACACCATATATTTT.

This clonotype was recorded many times. This chain uses TRBV27 with TRBJ2-1, with D perhaps matching TRBD2 (6 bases). The CDR3 extends over 14 amino acids. Germline values: CDR1 MNHEY, CDR2 SMNVEV (reference sequence). Trimming shortened V by 2 bases and J by 2 bases, and 7 bases separated the two germline ends. CDR3 nucleotides: TGTGCCAGCAGTTTAGGAGGGGCCTACAATGAGCAGTTCTTC. It specifies CASSLGGAYNEQFF.

There are many counts of this clonotype. This chain joins TRBV28 and TRBJ2-5, with TRBD2 identical over 7 bases. The CDR3 consists of 13 residues. The V gene's germline CDR1 is MDHEN and CDR2 SYDVKM. V trimming: 5 bases; J trimming: 3 bases; junction bases outside the gene matches: 3. This CDR3 reads CASSRGREETQYF. The CDR3 DNA reads TGTGCCAGCAGTCGGGGGAGGGAAGAGACCCAGTACTTC.

This clonotype was counted ten times or more. The chain couples TRBV11-2 to TRBJ1-6; no clear D gene. This CDR3 has 16 residues. Trimming shortened V by 6 bases and J by 0 bases, and 12 bases separated the two germline ends. CDR1 and CDR2 (germline): SGHAT, FQNNGV. Here the CDR3 DNA reads TGTGCCAGCAGACCAGGTTTTGGCTCCTATAATTCACCCCTCCACTTT. Protein: CASRPGFGSYNSPLHF.

This clonotype showed up just once. A much more abundant neighbour one base away suggests this may be a read error. The chain is built from TRBV28 and TRBJ2-1, with D unclear. Germline V gene lookup returns CDR1 MDHEN and CDR2 SYDVKM. CDR3 size: 14 residues. The chain's CDR3 is CASTVHPLSGERFF. In DNA, the CDR3 is TGTGCCAGCACCGTTCATCCCCTATCGGGTGAGCGGTTCTTC.

This clonotype has a count of ten or more. The chain joins TRBV20-1 to TRBJ2-7; D possibly corresponds to TRBD1 (6 bases). CDR1 is DFQATT and CDR2 is SNEGSKA in the germline V gene (reference sequence). V was cut by 8 bases and J by 2 bases, with 13 bases left in between. The CDR3 extends over 12 amino acids. This CDR3 reads CSLRDNTYEQYF. The DNA of the CDR3 is TGCAGTCTCAGGGACAACACCTACGAGCAGTACTTC.

In its sample, this clonotype was seen a few times. The chain recombines TRBV7-8 with TRBJ1-6, with D maybe TRBD1 (6 bases). Germline values: CDR1 SGHVS, CDR2 FQNEAQ. The germline V and J ends were trimmed by 4 bases and 7 bases, with 17 bases remaining between them. CDR3 size: 16 residues. CDR3 in amino acids: CASSWRTEPLNSPLHF. For the CDR3, the DNA is TGTGCCAGCAGCTGGCGGACAGAACCCTTAAATTCACCCCTCCACTTT. Full variable domain (missing parts from reference TRBV7-8 and TRBJ1-6): GAGVSQSPRYKVAKRGQDVALRCDPISGHVSLFWYQQALGQGPEFLTYFQNEAQLDKSGLPSDRFFAERPEGSVSTLKIQRTQQEDSAVYLCASSWRTEPLNSPLHFGNGTRLTVT.

The chain employs TRBV6-2 or TRBV6-3 and TRBJ2-7, with D unresolved. Germline V gene lookup returns CDR1 MNHEY and CDR2 SVGEGT. V lost 2 bases and J 7 bases, leaving 15 bases between the germline ends. The CDR3 totals 14 residues. The DNA of the CDR3 is TGTGCCAGCAGTTACCGGCCCTTACATGGGGAGCAGTACTTC. Translating gives CASSYRPLHGEQYF.

This clonotype is a singleton in its sample. The chain joins TRBV7-3 to TRBJ1-6; D gene ambiguous. The CDR3 is 12 amino acids. Germline V gene data show CDR1 as SGHTA and CDR2 as FQGTGA. The V and J ends lost 2 bases and 10 bases respectively, with 6 bases between them. CDR3 nucleotides: TGTGCCAGCAGCTTAGCACGGTCACCCCTCCACTTT. Encoded protein: CASSLARSPLHF. Full variable domain (outside the CDR3, taken from reference TRBV7-3 and TRBJ1-6): GAGVSQTPSNKVTEKGKYVELRCDPISGHTALYWYRQSLGQGPEFLIYFQGTGAADDSGLPNDRFFAVRPEGSVSTLKIQRTERGDSAVYLCASSLARSPLHFGNGTRLTVT.

In its sample, this clonotype was seen many times. The chain recombines TRBV6-5 with TRBJ1-1; tentatively, D is TRBD1 (5 bases). The CDR3 is 12 amino acids. With 0 bases removed from V and 7 bases from J, the gap between germline ends came to 6 bases. Germline V gene sequence: CDR1 MNHEY, CDR2 SVGAGI. The CDR3 loop is CASSYSTDEAFF. CDR3 nucleotide sequence: TGTGCCAGCAGTTACTCGACAGATGAAGCTTTCTTT.

This rearrangement joins TRBV24-1 to TRBJ2-1, with TRBD2 identical over 12 bases. The CDR3 covers 17 residues. V gave up 0 bases and J gave up 9 bases; unmatched junction bases: 8. Germline assignment: CDR1 KGHDR and CDR2 SFDVKD. In DNA, the CDR3 is TGTGCCACCAGTGATTTGCAGGCTAGCGGGAGGGCCGGTGAGCAGTTCTTC. Translation: CATSDLQASGRAGEQFF.

This clonotype was counted ten times or more. The V call is TRBV10-3, the J call TRBJ1-2; D is possibly TRBD1 (6 bases). Trimming shortened V by 0 bases and J by 0 bases, and 11 bases separated the two germline ends. Germline assignment: CDR1 ENHRY and CDR2 SYGVKD. The CDR3 runs 16 residues. The CDR3 region has the DNA TGTGCCATCAGTGAGTCCGCCAGGGGAGCTAACTATGGCTACACCTTC. It specifies CAISESARGANYGYTF.

The table lists this clonotype with a few counts. The rearrangement uses TRBV19 and TRBJ2-2; 7 positions match TRBD1. There are 14 residues in the CDR3. Trimming cost V 7 bases and J 2 bases; bases outside gene matches: 4. Germline lookup yields CDR1 LNHDA and CDR2 SQIVND (reference sequence). The CDR3 reads CASMTGLNTGELFF. CDR3 sequence (DNA): TGTGCCAGTATGACAGGGCTCAACACCGGGGAGCTGTTTTTT.

In this sample, this clonotype turned up a few times. The junction departs from the called germline gene at one end, perhaps through a read error. The CDR3 loop reads CASSLRQVQETQHF. The CDR3 nucleotides are TGTGCCAGCAGCTTGAGACAGGTGCAGGAGACCCAGCACTTC. The chain links TRBV5-8 to TRBJ2-5; D might be TRBD1 (6 bases). The CDR3 has 14 amino acids. Looked up from germline, CDR1 is SGHTS and CDR2 is YDEGEE.

This clonotype was found a few times. The chain combines TRBV27 with TRBJ1-6; D ambiguous. CDR3 length: 16 amino acids. The V end was cut by 6 bases, the J end by 0 bases, with 12 bases between. Germline V CDR1 and CDR2: MNHEY, SMNVEV (reference sequence). Here the CDR3 reads CASRLPQSSYNSPLHF. The CDR3 nucleotides read TGTGCCAGCAGGCTACCACAGAGCTCCTATAATTCACCCCTCCACTTT.

The V and J genes are TRBV9 and TRBJ2-1; perhaps TRBD2 as D (5 bases). V lost 3 bases and J lost 8, with 12 bases in between. Germline V gene sequence: CDR1 SGDLS, CDR2 YYNGEE. The CDR3 covers 13 residues. CDR3 residues: CASSASPGDEQFF. CDR3 DNA sequence: TGTGCCAGCAGCGCCAGCCCCGGGGATGAGCAGTTCTTC. The variable domain in full, completed from reference TRBV9 and TRBJ2-1, reads DSGVTQTPKHLITATGQRVTLRCSPRSGDLSVYWYQQSLDQGLQFLIQYYNGEERAKGNILERFSAQQFPDLHSELNLSSLELGDSALYFCASSASPGDEQFFGPGTRLTVL.